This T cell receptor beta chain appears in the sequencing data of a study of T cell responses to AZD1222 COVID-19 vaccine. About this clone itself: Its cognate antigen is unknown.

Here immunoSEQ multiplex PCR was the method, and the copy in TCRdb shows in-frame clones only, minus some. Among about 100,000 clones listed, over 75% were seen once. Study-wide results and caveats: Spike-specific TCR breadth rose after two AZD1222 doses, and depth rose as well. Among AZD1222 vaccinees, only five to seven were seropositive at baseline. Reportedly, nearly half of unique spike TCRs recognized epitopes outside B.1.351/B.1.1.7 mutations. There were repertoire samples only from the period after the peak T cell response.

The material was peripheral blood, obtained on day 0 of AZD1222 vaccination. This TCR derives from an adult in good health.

The DNA of the CDR3 is TGTGCCATCAGTCAAGGATCGGGGACTGAAGCTTTCTTT. It yields the protein CAISQGSGTEAFF. The chain is built from TRBV10-3 and TRBJ1-1; D not resolved. With 5 bases removed from V and 5 bases from J, the gap between germline ends came to 12 bases. This CDR3 is built from 13 residues. Per the germline V gene, CDR1 is ENHRY and CDR2 is SYGVKD.